This entry lists 14 T cell receptor beta chains sequenced from one sample in a study of T cell responses to AZD1222 COVID-19 vaccine. Only in-frame clones appear in the TCRdb table, and some are missing; sequencing was by immunoSEQ multiplex PCR. The repertoire holds around 200,000 clones, with 80% to 90% as singletons. The sequenced sample was peripheral blood, obtained on day 0 of AZD1222 vaccination. These receptors all stem from an adult in good health.

The gene calls are TRBV18 and TRBJ2-7, with D unresolved. Germline-derived CDR1 and CDR2 are KGHSH and LQKENI. V shed 2 bases and J shed 3 bases, with 23 bases lying between them. The CDR3 has 18 amino acids. The CDR3 here is CASSPLTMSVGRIYEQYF. The CDR3, as DNA: TGTGCCAGCTCACCATTAACAATGTCCGTTGGACGGATCTACGAGCAGTACTTC. The full variable domain, rest sourced from reference TRBV18 and TRBJ2-7, is NAGVMQNPRHLVRRRGQEARLRCSPMKGHSHVYWYRQLPEEGLKFMVYLQKENIIDESGMPKERFSAEFPKEGPSILRIQQVVRGDSAAYFCASSPLTMSVGRIYEQYFGPGTRLTVT.

This rearrangement joins TRBV10-3 to TRBJ2-1, with TRBD2 matching over 12 bases. The CDR3 is 16 residues long. The ends lost 5 bases at V and 4 bases at J; junction bases unmatched: 6. Germline V lookup: CDR1 ENHRY, CDR2 SYGVKD. DNA for the CDR3: TGTGCCATCAGTCCTACTAGCGGGGGGCATTACAATGAGCAGTTCTTC. Its translation: CAISPTSGGHYNEQFF.

J is TRBJ2-1 and V is TRBV12-3 or TRBV12-4; D is ambiguous. The CDR3 extends over 13 amino acids. Trimming pared 6 bases from V and 9 bases from J, leaving 15 bases between. The CDR3 sequence: CASSSTASGEQFF. In nucleotides, the CDR3 is TGTGCCAGCAGCTCTACGGCGTCGGGTGAGCAGTTCTTC.

V and J are TRBV5-1 and TRBJ1-4; the match to TRBD1 covers 8 bases. V lost 4 bases to trimming and J lost 7 bases; unmatched junction nucleotides: 6. CDR3 size: 14 residues. Germline CDR1 and CDR2: SGHRS and YFSETQ. The CDR3 nucleotides read TGCGCCAGCAGCCCGACAGGGGCTGGTGAAAAACTGTTTTTT. It codes for CASSPTGAGEKLFF.

Worth noting for this clone: At one end, the junction sequence differs from germline, possibly due to a read error. This rearrangement joins TRBV3-1 (or the pseudogene TRBV3-2) to TRBJ2-5; 7 bases fit TRBD2. Germline CDR1 LGHDT, CDR2 YNNKEL (reference sequence). The CDR3 loop spans 13 amino acids. The CDR3 sequence is CASSQDMVAGDHF. Written as DNA, the CDR3 is TGTGCCAGCAGCCAAGATATGGTAGCGGGCGATCACTTC.

This chain links TRBV5-1 with TRBJ1-3; TRBD1 is a possible D gene (6 bases). The ends were cut back, 0 bases at V and 5 bases at J, with 12 bases in the middle. The CDR3 length is 15 residues. CDR1 is SGHRS, CDR2 YFSETQ, per germline. In nucleotides, the CDR3 is TGCGCCAGCAGCTTGGATGGGGGCGGGAGAAACACCATATATTTT. This translates into CASSLDGGGRNTIYF.

This clone was picked up one time. The chain joins TRBV5-4 to TRBJ1-2; 7 positions match TRBD1. J was trimmed by 5 bases and V by 1 base; bases with no gene match: 17. The CDR3 runs to 18 residues. Germline loops: CDR1 SGHNT, CDR2 YYREEE (reference sequence). CDR3 sequence (DNA): TGTGCCAGCAGCTTGAAGGGACAGATTTTACCCCTATCATATGGCTACACCTTC. It is translated as CASSLKGQILPLSYGYTF.

This chain's CDR3 is CASSLSGTYGYTF. In DNA form, the CDR3 reads TGTGCCAGCAGTTTATCAGGGACCTATGGCTACACCTTC. J is TRBJ1-2 and V is TRBV27; D may be TRBD1 (5 bases). Trimming stripped 0 bases from V and 4 bases from J, with 6 bases between. The germline V gene has CDR1 MNHEY and CDR2 SMNVEV (reference sequence). There are 13 residues in the CDR3.

Comment on this clone: The identical CDR3 is also encoded by other nucleotide sequences in the sample. The chain carries TRBV7-3 and TRBJ1-1; D is undetermined. There are 13 residues in the CDR3. Germline assignment: CDR1 SGHTA and CDR2 FQGTGA. V lost 5 bases, J lost 2 bases, and 9 bases lay in between. The CDR3 region has the DNA TGTGCCAGCAGCCTAAACCGTAACACTGAAGCTTTCTTT. The encoded protein is CASSLNRNTEAFF.

The CDR3 here is CASSLDLAGRSYNEQFF. The CDR3 DNA follows: TGCGCCAGCAGCTTGGATTTAGCTGGGCGCTCCTACAATGAGCAGTTCTTC. The genes are TRBV5-1 and TRBJ2-1; D ambiguous. Germline values: CDR1 SGHRS, CDR2 YFSETQ. The CDR3 has 17 amino acids. With 0 bases removed from V and 0 bases from J, the gap between germline ends came to 13 bases.

The CDR3 DNA is TGTGCCAGCAGCCTACTGTCCGGGACAGGGAGGGAGCAGTTCTTC. It codes for CASSLLSGTGREQFF. The chain recombines TRBV6-5 with TRBJ2-1; 9 nucleotides line up with TRBD1. The J segment lost 10 bases and the V segment lost 6 bases, leaving 13 bases of the junction unmatched. Germline lookup yields CDR1 MNHEY and CDR2 SVGAGI. The CDR3 contains 15 residues.

The chain has TRBV3-1 (or the pseudogene TRBV3-2) and TRBJ1-2; tentative D call: TRBD1 (5 bases). Germline CDR1 reads LGHDT; CDR2 reads YNNKEL (reference sequence). V was pared by 1 base and J by 8 bases, with 17 bases between. The CDR3 covers 15 residues. The CDR3 bases are TGTGCCAGCAGCCAAGTTCCGAGACGGGACGGGGGCTACACCTTC. Its protein product is CASSQVPRRDGGYTF.

The genes are TRBV13 and TRBJ2-5; 8 nucleotides line up with TRBD2. V trimming: 4 bases; J trimming: 0 bases; junction bases outside the gene matches: 4. Looked up from germline, CDR1 is PRHDT and CDR2 is FYEKMQ (reference sequence). CDR3 size: 15 residues. The CDR3 bases are TGTGCCAGCAGCTCAGCGGGGGAGTACCAAGAGACCCAGTACTTC. This codes for CASSSAGEYQETQYF.

The rearrangement links TRBV7-9 to TRBJ2-7, with 9 bases that match TRBD2. Germline V gene sequence: CDR1 SEHNR, CDR2 FQNEAQ (reference sequence). Trimming at V came to 1 base and at J to 2 bases, leaving 6 bases not matched to a gene. This CDR3 region has 16 residues. The CDR3 is CASSLVSQRGAYEQYF. CDR3 DNA: TGTGCCAGCAGCTTAGTGTCGCAGCGGGGGGCCTACGAGCAGTACTTC.